Listed below are T cell receptor beta chains from one sample, sequenced in a study of shared clonotypes between healthy human individuals. Libraries were prepared by immunoSEQ multiplex PCR; TCRdb keeps only in-frame clonotypes and omits some of them. The sample records about 2.4 million clones, roughly 93% being singletons. The sample taken for sequencing was naive CD4+ T cells from PBMCs. All receptors derive from a man between 18 and 29 years old in good health. Some clones in this sample may be carry-over from other donors' samples. The CDR3 runs from the conserved cysteine through the conserved F or W. A D gene is named only where the DNA matches it firmly. The size of a clone is reported for some rows only, either as once, few or many, or as a class for expanded clones.

V	size	length	D	J	DNA	CDR3
TRBV5-6	-	15	TRBD2	TRBJ2-3	TGTGCCAGCAGCTTGCGCGGGAGACGCACAGATACGCAGTATTTT	CASSLRGRRTDTQYF
TRBV7-9	-	12	-	TRBJ2-7	TGTGCCAGCAGCGTCCAAGTATACGAGCAGTACTTC	CASSVQVYEQYF
TRBV4-1	-	20	-	TRBJ2-1	TGCGCCAGCAGCGCCCGCGGGCAGGTGTTTCCCTTTAGCTCCTACAATGAGCAGTTCTTC	CASSARGQVFPFSSYNEQFF
TRBV7-3	-	13	-	TRBJ1-6	TGTGCCAGCAGCCCAGGACCTAATTCACCCCTCCACTTT	CASSPGPNSPLHF
TRBV6-1	-	18	-	TRBJ1-1	TGTGCCAGCAGTGAGGGGGGACACAGAGGCAGACTGAACACTGAAGCTTTCTTT	CASSEGGHRGRLNTEAFF
TRBV27	-	14	-	TRBJ2-7	TGTGCCAGCAGTTCCCTCGGACAGACCTACGAGCAGTACTTC	CASSSLGQTYEQYF
TRBV6-5	-	13	-	TRBJ2-5	TGTGCCAGCAGGCCGGGACCAGAAGAGACCCAGTACTTC	CASRPGPEETQYF
TRBV5-1	-	17	TRBD2	TRBJ2-1	TGCGCCAGCAGCTTAAAGGTCGTAGCGGGAGGTTACAATGAGCAGTTCTTC	CASSLKVVAGGYNEQFF
TRBV19	-	14	-	TRBJ2-4	TGTGCCAGTAGCTACCCAGGGTCGCCAAACATTCAGTACTTC	CASSYPGSPNIQYF
TRBV7-9	-	12	-	TRBJ2-1	TGTGCCAGCAGCTTAGACTTAAATGAGCAGTTCTTC	CASSLDLNEQFF
TRBV7-9	-	12	-	TRBJ2-7	TGTGCCAGCAGCTCCAGTATCTACGAGCAGTACTTC	CASSSSIYEQYF
TRBV6-1	once	16	-	TRBJ1-6	TGTGCCAGCAGTGAAGGAGGCCCCAAAAATAATTCACCCCTCCACTTT	CASSEGGPKNNSPLHF
TRBV30	-	14	-	TRBJ1-1	TGTGCCTGGAGGTCGACGACAGTGCCGGCTGAAGCTTTCTTT	CAWRSTTVPAEAFF
TRBV2	-	14	-	TRBJ2-3	TGTGCCAGCACTTCTAGGCCGCCCCCAGATACGCAGTATTTT	CASTSRPPPDTQYF
TRBV18	-	15	-	TRBJ1-4	TGTGCCAGCTCACCCCAGAGGGCAACTAATGAAAAACTGTTTTTT	CASSPQRATNEKLFF
TRBV6-5	-	14	TRBD1	TRBJ1-2	TGTGCCAGCAGTCACAGGACAGGGCCCTATGGCTACACCTTC	CASSHRTGPYGYTF
TRBV5-4	-	16	TRBD2	TRBJ2-7	TGTGCCAGCAGCATAGGACTAGCGGGTCCCACCTACGAGCAGTACTTC	CASSIGLAGPTYEQYF
TRBV5-1	-	15	-	TRBJ2-7	TGCGCCAGCAGCCCGCCGTGGGGGGGACAAAACGAGCAGTACTTC	CASSPPWGGQNEQYF
TRBV27	once	18	TRBD2	TRBJ2-7	TGTGCCAGCAGTTTAGGACTAGCGGGAGGGCCCAGGTCCTACGAGCAGTACTTC	CASSLGLAGGPRSYEQYF
TRBV20-1	-	10	-	TRBJ2-1	TGCAGGGCTCGGGGAAATGAGCAGTTCTTC	CRARGNEQFF
TRBV6-1	-	12	-	TRBJ1-2	TGTGCCAGCAGCGACAGGACCTATGGCTACACCTTC	CASSDRTYGYTF
TRBV27	-	13	TRBD1	TRBJ1-1	TGTGCCAGCAGTTTATCGGGGACAGGGGAAGCTTTCTTT	CASSLSGTGEAFF
TRBV18	once	17	TRBD1	TRBJ1-5	TGTGCCAGCTCACCAGGGCACGGGACAGGGCGGTATCAGCCCCAGCATTTT	CASSPGHGTGRYQPQHF
TRBV5-1	-	16	-	TRBJ1-5	TGCGCCAGCAGCTTGATGGGGGGCAATGACAATCAGCCCCAGCATTTT	CASSLMGGNDNQPQHF
TRBV2	-	14	-	TRBJ1-5	TGTGCCAGCAGAGTGAGAGGGGGCAATCAGCCCCAGCATTTT	CASRVRGGNQPQHF
TRBV10-2	-	15	TRBD2	TRBJ2-2	TGCGCCAGCAGTGAGGGAACAGCGGGAGCCGGGGAGCTGTTTTTT	CASSEGTAGAGELFF
TRBV4-2	-	19	-	TRBJ2-7	TGTGCCAGCAGCCACGTCCATGGCGGGACTTCATCCAGCTCCTACGAGCAGTACTTC	CASSHVHGGTSSSSYEQYF
TRBV28	-	14	-	TRBJ1-1	TGTGCCAGCAGTTTTAGGGCCCGGCCCCTTGAAGCTTTCTTT	CASSFRARPLEAFF
TRBV27	few	13	-	TRBJ1-1	TGTGCCAGCAGTCTGAACCAGAACACTGAAGCTTTCTTT	CASSLNQNTEAFF
TRBV10-2	-	16	-	TRBJ1-4	TGCGCCAGCAGTTTGAATTTCGAGGGGGATAGCGAAAAACTGTTTTTT	CASSLNFEGDSEKLFF
TRBV4-1	-	15	-	TRBJ2-7	TGCGCCAGCAGCCAAGATCTCAGGGACACCTACGAGCAGTACTTC	CASSQDLRDTYEQYF
TRBV6-5	-	13	TRBD1	TRBJ2-1	TGTGCCAGCAGGCGAACAGGGGACAATGAGCAGTTCTTC	CASRRTGDNEQFF
TRBV28	once	13	TRBD1	TRBJ2-5	TGTGCCAGCAGCACCGGGACAGAAGAGACCCAGTACTTC	CASSTGTEETQYF
TRBV9	-	15	TRBD2	TRBJ2-5	TGTGCCAGCAGCGTCGTGGGAGGGCCCGTCGAGACCCAGTACTTC	CASSVVGGPVETQYF
TRBV2	-	15	-	TRBJ1-4	TGTGCCAGCAGTGAGAGGCGGAAGGAGGGTGAAAAACTGTTTTTT	CASSERRKEGEKLFF
TRBV15	-	15	TRBD1	TRBJ1-5	TGTGCCACCAGCAGCGGGACAGCTAGCAATCAGCCCCAGCATTTT	CATSSGTASNQPQHF
TRBV25-1	-	14	TRBD1	TRBJ1-1	TGTGCCAGCAGTGACACAACAGGGGTCACTGAAGCTTTCTTT	CASSDTTGVTEAFF
TRBV9	once	16	-	TRBJ1-4	TGTGCCAGCAGCCCGCGGTTTGGGCTAACTAATGAAAAACTGTTTTTT	CASSPRFGLTNEKLFF
TRBV2	-	13	-	TRBJ1-1	TGTGCCACCCTGGGGTTACCGGGAACTGAAGCTTTCTTT	CATLGLPGTEAFF
TRBV18	-	13	-	TRBJ2-3	TGTGCCAGCTCCCGCGATCTAGCAGATACGCAGTATTTT	CASSRDLADTQYF